This TCR beta chain originates from a study of CD8 T cells in ankylosing spondylitis. V lost 4 bases, J lost 7 bases, and 8 bases stayed unmatched. The CDR3 loop spans 16 amino acids. Germline CDR1 is LGHDT and CDR2 is YNNKEL (reference sequence). Whole-study results and caveats: Some motif variants were previously reported in reactive arthritis synovial fluid and blood. The study identified a TCR beta motif of several highly homologous variants that appeared characteristic of ankylosing spondylitis blood.

This clonotype was detected only a few times. Its antigen is as yet unknown. Making the TCR beta libraries involved quantitative 5'-RACE with molecular barcodes. TCRdb re-analysed the 5' RACE reads in MiXCR, keeping a single row per CDR3 protein. There are about 220,000 distinct CDR3 sequences in the sample; around 19% occur only once, and roughly 46% lies in the top ten. Sequenced material: blood, either unsorted or a sorted T cell fraction (not recorded which). The sequence came from a male donor with ankylosing spondylitis. This chain uses TRBV3-1 with TRBJ2-2; TRBD2 matches at 11 bases. In nucleotides, the CDR3 is TGTGCCAGCAGCCCCATAGCGGGGGGGCCCCACGGGGAGCTGTTTTTT. Amino acids: CASSPIAGGPHGELFF.